The clone carrying this T cell receptor (beta chain) was counted at least ten times. This specimen comes from a study of T cells in Graves' hyperthyroidism and ophthalmopathy. Overall study context: Specimen type is peripheral blood, collected at initial diagnosis prior to any treatment.

TCR beta CDR3 regions were amplified from RNA. First-round RT-PCR targeting the TCR CDR3 was performed with the HTBI primer set. TCRdb reprocessed the multiplex PCR reads via MiXCR and lists one record per CDR3 protein. The repertoire includes around 690,000 distinct CDR3 sequences, about 18% of them detected once, and around a sixth sits in the top ten. V lost 5 bases and J lost 2, with 6 bases in between. This CDR3 has 12 residues. In germline, CDR1 is MDHEN, CDR2 SYDVKM. In making diagnoses, clinical symptoms, serum thyroxine and TRAb, thyroid ultrasound and orbital computed tomography were all used.

The chain uses TRBV28 and TRBJ1-2; TRBD1 might be the D (6 bases). This clonotype was sampled from a man between 50 and 59 years old with Graves' hyperthyroidism. Material for sequencing was blood. The chain's CDR3 is CASSGQNYGYTF. As DNA, the CDR3 is TGTGCCAGCAGTGGACAGAACTATGGCTACACCTTC.